What follows is one T cell receptor (beta chain) and its context. At least ten counts were recorded for this clonotype. The antigen this receptor binds is unknown. No base qualities exist here, and no much larger clone lies one base off it. These data come from a study of T cell repertoires in cytomegalovirus infection (dated by TCRdb to between 2019 and 2020). Background for the entire study: Donor HLA type was relevant to the analysis, because carriage of CMV infection together with the matching HLA type was indicated by public TCR beta signatures. What the authors observed across the whole study: The ex vivo response was dominated by HLA-C-restricted CMV-specific TCR beta clonotypes, and the single most frequent clonotype in two of eight donors was supplied by these HLA-C-restricted clonotypes. Carriers of CMV infection plus the relevant HLA type were discriminated by the cumulative frequency of public TCR beta family members in the study cohort and in an independent roughly 400-donor cohort.

Reads for this sample came from an Illumina HiSeq 1500. TCRdb's own reprocessing of the public reads used fastp at Q25 and MiXCR and kept productive beta chains. Rows are combined by CDR3 protein, so each entry shows the most common genes and DNA. Counted in this sample were approximately 500,000 distinct CDR3 sequences; roughly 10% of them appeared once. The top ten constitute 10% to 13% of the sample. V lost 5 bases and J lost 11 bases, and the count of bases not matched to a germline gene is 13. Inclusive of the bounding cysteine and phenylalanine, the CDR3 is 16 residues long. CDR3 DNA is the only sequence kept; it has 48 bases, read in frame from the first base. The germline V gene encodes CDR1 SGHTA and CDR2 FQGNSA.

The sequencing input was PBMCs. The chain is encoded by TRBV7-2 joined to TRBJ1-6, and 9 junction bases match TRBD1. This TCR derives from a human donor in good health (CMV status not recorded). Some clones in this sample may be carry-over from other donors' samples. This receptor carries the CDR3 CASSPGAGQGTAPLHF. At the DNA level, the sequence is TGTGCCAGCAGCCCTGGGGCGGGACAGGGCACGGCACCCCTCCACTTT.